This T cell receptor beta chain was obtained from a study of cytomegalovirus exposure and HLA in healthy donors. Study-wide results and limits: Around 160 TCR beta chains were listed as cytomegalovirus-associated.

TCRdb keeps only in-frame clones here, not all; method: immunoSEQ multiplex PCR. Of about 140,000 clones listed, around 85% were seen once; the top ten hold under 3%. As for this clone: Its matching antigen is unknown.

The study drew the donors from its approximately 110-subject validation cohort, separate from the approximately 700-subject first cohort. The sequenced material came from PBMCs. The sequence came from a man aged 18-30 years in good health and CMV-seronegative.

CDR3 bases: TGTGCCAGCAGCGTACCGGGACAGGGGGTAACAGATACGCAGTATTTT. This translates into CASSVPGQGVTDTQYF. This chain uses TRBV7-8 with TRBJ2-3; 11 bases agree with TRBD1. Per the germline V gene, CDR1 is SGHVS and CDR2 is FQNEAQ. This CDR3 contains 16 residues. V lost 5 bases, J lost 3 bases, and 7 bases stayed unmatched.